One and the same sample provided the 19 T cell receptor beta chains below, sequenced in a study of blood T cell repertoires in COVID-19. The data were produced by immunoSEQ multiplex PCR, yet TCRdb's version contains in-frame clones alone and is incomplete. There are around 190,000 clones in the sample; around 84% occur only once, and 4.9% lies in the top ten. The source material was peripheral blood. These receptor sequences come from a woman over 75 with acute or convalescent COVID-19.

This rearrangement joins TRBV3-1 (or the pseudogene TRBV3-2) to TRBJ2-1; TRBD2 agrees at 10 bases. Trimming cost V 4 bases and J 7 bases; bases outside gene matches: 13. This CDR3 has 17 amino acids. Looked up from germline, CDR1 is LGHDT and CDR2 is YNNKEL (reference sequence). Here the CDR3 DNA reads TGTGCCAGCAGCCTCCCCGTGGTAGCGGGAGGTATGAATGAGCAGTTCTTC. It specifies CASSLPVVAGGMNEQFF.

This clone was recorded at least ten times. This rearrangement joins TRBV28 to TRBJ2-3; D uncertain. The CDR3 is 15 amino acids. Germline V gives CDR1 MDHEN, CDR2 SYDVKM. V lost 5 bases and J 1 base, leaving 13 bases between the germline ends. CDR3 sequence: CASSAGLVGTDTQYF. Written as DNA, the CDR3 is TGTGCCAGCAGTGCCGGTCTGGTGGGCACAGATACGCAGTATTTT.

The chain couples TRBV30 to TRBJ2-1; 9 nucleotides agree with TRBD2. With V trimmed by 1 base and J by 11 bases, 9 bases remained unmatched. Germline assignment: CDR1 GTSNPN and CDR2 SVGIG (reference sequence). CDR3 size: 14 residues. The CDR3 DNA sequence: TGTGCCTGGAGTGAGGCGGGAGGGGGTTGGCAGCAGTTCTTC. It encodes CAWSEAGGGWQQFF.

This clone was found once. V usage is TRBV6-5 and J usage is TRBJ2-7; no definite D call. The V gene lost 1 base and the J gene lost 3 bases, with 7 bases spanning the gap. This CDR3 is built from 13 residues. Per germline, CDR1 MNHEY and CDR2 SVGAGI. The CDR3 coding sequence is TGTGCCAGCAGTTACTTCCGCAGCTACGAGCAGTACTTC. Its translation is CASSYFRSYEQYF.

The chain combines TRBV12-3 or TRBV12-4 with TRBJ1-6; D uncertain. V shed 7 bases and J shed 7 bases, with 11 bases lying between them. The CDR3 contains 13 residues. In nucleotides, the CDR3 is TGTGCCAGCACCCTAGACGCAAATTCACCCCTCCACTTT. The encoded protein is CASTLDANSPLHF.

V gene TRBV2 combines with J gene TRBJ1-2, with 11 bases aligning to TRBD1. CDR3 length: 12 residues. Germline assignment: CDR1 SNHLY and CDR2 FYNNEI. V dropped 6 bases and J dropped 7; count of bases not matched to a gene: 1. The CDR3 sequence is CASSGTGGGYTF. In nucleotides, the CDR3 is TGTGCCAGCAGCGGGACAGGGGGTGGCTACACCTTC.

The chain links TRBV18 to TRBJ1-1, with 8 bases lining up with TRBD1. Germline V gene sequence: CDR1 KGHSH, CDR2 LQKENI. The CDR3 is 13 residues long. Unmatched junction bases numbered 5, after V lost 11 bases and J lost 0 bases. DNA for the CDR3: TGTGCCGCACGGGACAGGTTGAACACTGAAGCTTTCTTT. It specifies CAARDRLNTEAFF.

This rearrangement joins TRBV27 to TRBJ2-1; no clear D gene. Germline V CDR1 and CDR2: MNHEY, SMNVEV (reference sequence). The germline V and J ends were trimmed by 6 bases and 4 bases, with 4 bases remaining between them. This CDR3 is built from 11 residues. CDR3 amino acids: CASSYYNEQFF. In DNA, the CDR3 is TGTGCCAGCAGCTATTACAATGAGCAGTTCTTC.

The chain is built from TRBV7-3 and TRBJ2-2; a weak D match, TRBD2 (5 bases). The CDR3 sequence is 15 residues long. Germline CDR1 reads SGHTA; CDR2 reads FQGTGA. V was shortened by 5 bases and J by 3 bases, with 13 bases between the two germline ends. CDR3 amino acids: CASSQRTGYTGELFF. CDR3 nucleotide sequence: TGTGCCAGCAGCCAAAGGACTGGATACACCGGGGAGCTGTTTTTT.

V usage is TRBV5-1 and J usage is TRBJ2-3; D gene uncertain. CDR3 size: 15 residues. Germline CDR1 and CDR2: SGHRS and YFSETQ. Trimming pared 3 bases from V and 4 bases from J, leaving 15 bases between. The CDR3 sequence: CASSSLATLADTQYF. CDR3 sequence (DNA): TGCGCCAGCAGCTCCTTAGCAACCCTCGCAGATACGCAGTATTTT.

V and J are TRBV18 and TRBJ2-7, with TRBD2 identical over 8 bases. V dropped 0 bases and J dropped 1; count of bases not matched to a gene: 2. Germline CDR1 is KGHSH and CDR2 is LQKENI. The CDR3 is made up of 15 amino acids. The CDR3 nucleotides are TGTGCCAGCTCACCACCTAGCGGGATTTCCTACGAGCAGTACTTC. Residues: CASSPPSGISYEQYF.

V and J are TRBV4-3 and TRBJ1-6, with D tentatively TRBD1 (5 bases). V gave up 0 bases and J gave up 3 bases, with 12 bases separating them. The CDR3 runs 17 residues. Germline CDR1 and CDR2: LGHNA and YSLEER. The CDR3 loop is CASSQDRTLFYNSPLHF. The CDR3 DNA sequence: TGCGCCAGCAGCCAAGATCGGACACTTTTCTATAATTCACCCCTCCACTTT.

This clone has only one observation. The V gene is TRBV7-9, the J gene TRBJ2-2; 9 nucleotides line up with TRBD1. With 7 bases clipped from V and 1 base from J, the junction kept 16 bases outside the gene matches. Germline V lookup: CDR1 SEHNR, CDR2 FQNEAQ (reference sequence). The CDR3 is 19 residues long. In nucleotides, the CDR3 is TGTGCCAGCATCTTTCGTGCGCACAGGGGGCCCAGGAACACCGGGGAGCTGTTTTTT. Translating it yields CASIFRAHRGPRNTGELFF.

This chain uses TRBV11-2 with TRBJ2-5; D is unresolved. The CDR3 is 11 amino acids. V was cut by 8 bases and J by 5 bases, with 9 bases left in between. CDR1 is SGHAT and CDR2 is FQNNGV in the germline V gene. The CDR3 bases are TGTGCCAGCCTCCGTGGCGAGACCCAGTACTTC. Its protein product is CASLRGETQYF.

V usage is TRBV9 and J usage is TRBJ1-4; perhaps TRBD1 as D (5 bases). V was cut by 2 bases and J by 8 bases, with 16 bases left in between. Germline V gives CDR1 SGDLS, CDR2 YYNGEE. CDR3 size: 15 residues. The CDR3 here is CASSVAPGRGEKLFF. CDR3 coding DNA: TGTGCCAGCAGCGTGGCCCCAGGGAGGGGAGAAAAACTGTTTTTT.

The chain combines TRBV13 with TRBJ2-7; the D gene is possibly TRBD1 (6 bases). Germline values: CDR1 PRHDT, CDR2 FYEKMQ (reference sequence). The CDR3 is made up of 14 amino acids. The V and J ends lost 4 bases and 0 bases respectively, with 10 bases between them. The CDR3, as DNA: TGTGCCAGCAGCTACACAGGGTTCTCCTACGAGCAGTACTTC. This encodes CASSYTGFSYEQYF.

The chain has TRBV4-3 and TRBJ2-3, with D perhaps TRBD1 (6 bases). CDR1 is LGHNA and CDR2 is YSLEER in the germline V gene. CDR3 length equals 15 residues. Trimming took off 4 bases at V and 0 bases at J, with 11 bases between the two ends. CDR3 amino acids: CASSLRGTSTDTQYF. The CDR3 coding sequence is TGCGCCAGCAGCCTCAGGGGAACTAGCACAGATACGCAGTATTTT.

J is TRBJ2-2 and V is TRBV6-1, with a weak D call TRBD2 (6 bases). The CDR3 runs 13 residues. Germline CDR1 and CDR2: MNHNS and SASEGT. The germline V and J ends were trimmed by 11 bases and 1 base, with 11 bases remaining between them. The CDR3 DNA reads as TGTGCCGCCCAGGGAGGGAACACCGGGGAGCTGTTTTTT. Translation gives CAAQGGNTGELFF.

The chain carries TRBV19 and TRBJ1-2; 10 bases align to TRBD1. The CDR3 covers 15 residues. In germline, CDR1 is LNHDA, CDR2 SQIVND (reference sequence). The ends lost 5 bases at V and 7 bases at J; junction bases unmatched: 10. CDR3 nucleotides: TGTGCCAGTAGTCTCCGGGACAGGGGATGGCGTGGCTACACCTTC. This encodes CASSLRDRGWRGYTF. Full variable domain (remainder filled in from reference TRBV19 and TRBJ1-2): DGGITQSPKYLFRKEGQNVTLSCEQNLNHDAMYWYRQDPGQGLRLIYYSQIVNDFQKGDIAEGYSVSREKKESFPLTVTSAQKNPTAFYLCASSLRDRGWRGYTFGSGTRLTVV.